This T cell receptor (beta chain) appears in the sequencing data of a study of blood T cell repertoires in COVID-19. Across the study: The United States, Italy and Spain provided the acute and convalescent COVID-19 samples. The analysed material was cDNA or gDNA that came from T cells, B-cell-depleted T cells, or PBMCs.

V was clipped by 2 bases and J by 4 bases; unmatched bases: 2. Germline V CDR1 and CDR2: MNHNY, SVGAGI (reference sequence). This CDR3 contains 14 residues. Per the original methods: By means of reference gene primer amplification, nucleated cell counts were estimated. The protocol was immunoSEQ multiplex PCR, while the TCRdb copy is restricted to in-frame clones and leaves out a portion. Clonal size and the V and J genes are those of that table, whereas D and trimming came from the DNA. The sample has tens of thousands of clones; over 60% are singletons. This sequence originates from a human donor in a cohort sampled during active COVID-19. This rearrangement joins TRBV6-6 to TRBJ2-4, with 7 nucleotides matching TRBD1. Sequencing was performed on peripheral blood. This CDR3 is CASSYTQGKNIQYF. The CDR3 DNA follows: TGTGCCAGCAGTTACACACAGGGGAAAAACATTCAGTACTTC.